This T cell receptor beta chain was recovered during a study of blood T cell repertoires in COVID-19. The length of the CDR3 is 16 residues. The V end lost 4 bases, the J end lost 1 base, and 14 bases lay between the germline ends. The germline CDR1 and CDR2 sequences are LGHNA and YNFKEQ. Assay: immunoSEQ multiplex PCR; the TCRdb copy retains only in-frame clones and omits some. The sample consists of some 300,000 clones, 70% to 90% of them appearing once. Material for sequencing was peripheral blood. This TCR was recovered from a woman between 50 and 59 years old with COVID-19, enrolled during active disease. The chain couples TRBV4-2 to TRBJ2-1; maybe TRBD2 (5 bases). The CDR3 loop is CASSLGGKTSYNEQFF. In DNA, the CDR3 is TGTGCCAGCAGCCTCGGAGGCAAAACGTCCTACAATGAGCAGTTCTTC.